The rows below give T cell receptor beta chains drawn from one sample of a study of early T cells in non-severe SARS-CoV-2 infection. TCRdb passed the 5' RACE reads through MiXCR, listing each CDR3 protein once. The table includes 60,000 or so distinct CDR3 sequences, roughly 13% detected once. Sequencing was done on a sample of whole blood. The receptors come from an adult who was a healthcare worker with PCR-confirmed SARS-CoV-2 infection or an uninfected control (not recorded which). CDR3s include the opening cysteine and the closing phenylalanine or tryptophan. D genes are given only for firm matches. Expanded clones are given a class, and other clones once, few, many or no size at all.

J gene | clone size | V gene | D gene | CDR3 protein | CDR3 DNA
TRBJ2-5 | many | TRBV7-2 | NA | CASSLRGFQETQYF | TGTGCCAGCAGCTTAAGAGGTTTTCAAGAGACCCAGTACTTC
TRBJ2-1 | NA | TRBV9 | TRBD1 | CASSVNSGTGGNEQFF | TGTGCCAGCAGCGTAAACAGCGGGACAGGGGGGAATGAGCAGTTCTTC
TRBJ2-5 | many | TRBV6-2/TRBV6-3 | TRBD1 | CASTPEGADGQTQYF | TGTGCCAGCACCCCTGAGGGGGCCGACGGGCAGACCCAGTACTTC
TRBJ2-5 | few | TRBV5-5 | NA | CASSLDTPVEYF | TGTGCCAGCAGCTTGGACACCCCAGTGGAGTACTTC
TRBJ1-1 | many | TRBV5-6 | TRBD1 | CASSLPGQGGTEAFF | TGTGCCAGCAGCCTACCGGGACAGGGAGGGACTGAAGCTTTCTTT
TRBJ2-1 | NA | TRBV9 | NA | CASSPTTYEQFF | TGTGCCAGCAGCCCTACGACATATGAGCAGTTCTTC
TRBJ2-3 | many | TRBV7-3 | NA | CASGEGPDTQYF | TGTGCCAGCGGAGAAGGCCCAGATACGCAGTATTTT
TRBJ2-7 | few | TRBV20-1 | NA | CSARTGKGVSYEQYF | TGCAGTGCTAGGACCGGGAAAGGGGTGTCCTACGAGCAGTACTTC
TRBJ2-2 | NA | TRBV7-3 | TRBD2 | CASSSSGRGAGELFF | TGTGCCAGCAGTTCTAGCGGGAGAGGTGCCGGGGAGCTGTTTTTT
TRBJ1-1 | few | TRBV12-3/TRBV12-4 | NA | CASSPAGTANTEAFF | TGTGCCAGCAGTCCCGCCGGGACGGCGAACACTGAAGCTTTCTTT
TRBJ2-6 | NA | TRBV29-1 | NA | CSVLGGAGANVLTF | TGCAGCGTGCTCGGGGGCGCGGGGGCCAACGTCCTGACTTTC
TRBJ1-2 | NA | TRBV6-2/TRBV6-3 | NA | CASRDEGRAYGYTF | TGTGCCAGCAGAGACGAAGGCCGAGCCTATGGCTACACCTTC
TRBJ2-7 | NA | TRBV4-1 | TRBD1 | CASSQTGTGGSYEQYF | TGCGCCAGCAGCCAAACCGGGACAGGGGGTTCCTACGAGCAGTACTTC
TRBJ2-7 | few | TRBV18 | NA | CASSPLQGIEQYF | TGTGCCAGCTCACCCTTACAGGGTATCGAGCAGTACTTC
TRBJ1-5 | many | TRBV6-1 | NA | CASSEGMAWGSGNQPQHF | TGTGCCAGCAGTGAAGGGATGGCGTGGGGCTCGGGCAATCAGCCCCAGCATTTT
TRBJ1-3 | NA | TRBV29-1 | NA | CSVERDTIYF | TGCAGCGTTGAAAGGGACACCATATATTTT
TRBJ1-4 | NA | TRBV4-1 | TRBD1 | CASRPTGPNEKLFF | TGCGCCAGCAGACCGACAGGGCCTAATGAAAAACTGTTTTTT
TRBJ1-2 | few | TRBV23-1 | TRBD1 | CASVLPAGQGAGGYTF | TGCGCCAGCGTCTTACCTGCAGGACAGGGAGCGGGTGGCTACACCTTC
TRBJ2-5 | many | TRBV29-1 | TRBD2 | CSVERAGGPQETQYF | TGCAGCGTTGAACGAGCGGGAGGGCCCCAAGAGACCCAGTACTTC
TRBJ2-7 | NA | TRBV12-3/TRBV12-4 | TRBD2 | CASSLRREGLEQYF | TGTGCCAGCAGTTTAAGGCGGGAGGGCCTCGAGCAGTACTTC
TRBJ2-2 | NA | TRBV4-1 | NA | CASSQVVRERTGELFF | TGCGCCAGCAGCCAAGTTGTCAGGGAAAGGACCGGGGAGCTGTTTTTT
TRBJ1-5 | NA | TRBV28 | NA | CASSLRQPQHF | TGTGCCAGCAGTTTGAGGCAGCCCCAGCATTTT
TRBJ2-6 | many | TRBV5-6 | NA | CASSGKQGPGANVLTF | TGTGCCAGCAGCGGTAAGCAGGGGCCTGGGGCCAACGTCCTGACTTTC
TRBJ2-2 | NA | TRBV4-1 | NA | CASNRGGSGANTGELFF | TGCGCCAGCAACCGGGGCGGCTCGGGGGCGAACACCGGGGAGCTGTTTTTT
TRBJ2-7 | few | TRBV28 | TRBD1 | CASRTPRQGFREQYF | TGTGCCAGCAGGACCCCGAGACAGGGGTTTCGCGAGCAGTACTTC
TRBJ1-3 | few | TRBV7-9 | NA | CASSGQRTSFSGNTIYF | TGTGCCAGCAGCGGACAGAGGACGTCTTTCTCTGGAAACACCATATATTTT
TRBJ2-7 | many | TRBV14 | NA | CASSPRGSSSYEQYF | TGTGCCAGCAGCCCCCGTGGGAGTAGCTCCTACGAGCAGTACTTC
TRBJ2-1 | few | TRBV7-2 | NA | CASSLVGTEQFF | TGTGCCAGCAGCTTGGTCGGGACTGAGCAGTTCTTC
TRBJ2-1 | many | TRBV9 | TRBD1 | CASSGMTGTYNEQFF | TGTGCCAGCAGCGGGATGACAGGGACCTACAATGAGCAGTTCTTC
TRBJ1-1 | NA | TRBV5-1 | NA | CASSPDLGEKAFF | TGCGCCAGCAGCCCGGACTTAGGGGAGAAAGCTTTCTTT
TRBJ2-7 | NA | TRBV29-1 | NA | CSVRGTNDYEQYF | TGCAGCGTTCGCGGGACCAACGACTACGAGCAGTACTTC
TRBJ1-4 | few | TRBV7-9 | NA | CASSFAAATNEKLFF | TGTGCCAGCAGCTTCGCCGCAGCAACTAATGAAAAACTGTTTTTT
TRBJ1-6 | many | TRBV30 | NA | CAWMRGSYNSPLHF | TGTGCCTGGATGCGGGGCTCCTATAATTCACCCCTCCACTTT
TRBJ2-7 | many | TRBV29-1 | NA | CSVSVAGLYEQYF | TGCAGCGTTTCGGTGGCAGGGCTCTACGAGCAGTACTTC
TRBJ2-4 | few | TRBV6-2/TRBV6-3 | TRBD2 | CASSPGGLAKNIQYF | TGTGCCAGCAGTCCGGGGGGTCTAGCCAAAAACATTCAGTACTTC
TRBJ2-1 | NA | TRBV6-2/TRBV6-3 | TRBD2 | CASTKALAGGGEQFF | TGTGCCAGCACCAAGGCGCTAGCGGGAGGAGGCGAGCAGTTCTTC
TRBJ2-1 | many | TRBV12-3/TRBV12-4 | TRBD2 | CASSFSGGISYNEQFF | TGTGCCAGCAGTTTTAGCGGGGGAATTTCCTACAATGAGCAGTTCTTC
TRBJ2-4 | NA | TRBV12-3/TRBV12-4 | TRBD1 | CASSLGRGLSNIQYF | TGTGCCAGCAGTTTAGGCAGGGGGCTTTCGAACATTCAGTACTTC
TRBJ1-1 | few | TRBV20-1 | NA | CSASREAGMNTEAFF | TGCAGTGCCAGCAGAGAGGCCGGCATGAACACTGAAGCTTTCTTT
TRBJ1-1 | NA | TRBV13 | NA | CASSLKRNTEAFF | TGTGCCAGCAGCTTAAAACGGAACACTGAAGCTTTCTTT
TRBJ1-4 | few | TRBV20-1 | TRBD1 | CSARGQGAEKLFF | TGCAGTGCTAGAGGACAGGGGGCAGAAAAACTGTTTTTT
TRBJ1-5 | NA | TRBV3-1 | NA | CASSPMFNQPQHF | TGTGCCAGCAGTCCCATGTTCAATCAGCCCCAGCATTTT
TRBJ1-6 | few | TRBV6-5 | NA | CASRGEAYNSPLHF | TGTGCCAGCAGAGGGGAGGCCTATAATTCACCCCTCCACTTT
TRBJ2-3 | NA | TRBV7-9 | TRBD2 | CASSRSGASTDTQYF | TGTGCCAGCAGCCGTAGCGGGGCCAGCACAGATACGCAGTATTTT
TRBJ2-3 | few | TRBV5-1 | NA | CASSQLDTLSTDTQYF | TGCGCCAGCAGCCAACTGGACACGCTAAGCACAGATACGCAGTATTTT
TRBJ2-1 | many | TRBV9 | TRBD2 | CASSVSSSGGWNEQFF | TGTGCCAGCAGCGTCTCGAGTAGCGGGGGGTGGAATGAGCAGTTCTTC
TRBJ1-5 | many | TRBV7-2 | TRBD1 | CASSSGQVYQPQHF | TGTGCCAGCAGCTCTGGACAGGTTTATCAGCCCCAGCATTTT
TRBJ2-7 | many | TRBV5-1 | NA | CASSLNAAPDEQYF | TGCGCCAGCAGCTTGAATGCAGCGCCCGACGAGCAGTACTTC
TRBJ2-2 | many | TRBV28 | TRBD1 | CASRWTGYNTGELFF | TGTGCCAGCAGATGGACAGGGTACAACACCGGGGAGCTGTTTTTT
TRBJ1-5 | many | TRBV4-1 | TRBD1 | CASSQFGQGYQPQHF | TGCGCCAGCAGCCAATTTGGACAGGGTTATCAGCCCCAGCATTTT
TRBJ2-1 | NA | TRBV11-2 | TRBD2 | CASSWGLAGPNEQFF | TGTGCCAGCAGCTGGGGACTAGCGGGACCCAATGAGCAGTTCTTC
TRBJ2-5 | NA | TRBV5-1 | NA | CASSLSQAQETQYF | TGCGCCAGCAGCTTGTCCCAGGCTCAAGAGACCCAGTACTTC
TRBJ1-1 | NA | TRBV5-1 | NA | CASSLEGHNTEAFF | TGCGCCAGCAGCTTGGAGGGACACAACACTGAAGCTTTCTTT
TRBJ2-3 | NA | TRBV11-2 | NA | CASSFAGFRGTDTQYF | TGTGCCAGCAGCTTCGCGGGGTTTAGGGGCACAGATACGCAGTATTTT
TRBJ2-2 | NA | TRBV7-6 | NA | CASSLLTDFSNTGELFF | TGTGCCAGCAGCTTATTGACAGACTTTTCCAACACCGGGGAGCTGTTTTTT
TRBJ2-7 | many | TRBV19 | TRBD1 | CASSIGQGTEQYF | TGTGCCAGTAGTATAGGACAGGGGACCGAGCAGTACTTC
TRBJ2-2 | many | TRBV5-1 | NA | CASSLARQGTGELFF | TGCGCCAGCAGCTTGGCCCGTCAGGGTACCGGGGAGCTGTTTTTT
TRBJ2-3 | many | TRBV12-3/TRBV12-4 | NA | CASSLGGSYHPDTQYF | TGTGCCAGCAGTTTGGGTGGGAGCTACCACCCAGATACGCAGTATTTT
TRBJ2-4 | few | TRBV28 | TRBD1 | CASSSTGTGNIQYF | TGTGCCAGCAGTTCCACCGGGACAGGGAACATTCAGTACTTC
TRBJ1-4 | many | TRBV4-1 | NA | CASSPDWGAREKLFF | TGCGCCAGCAGCCCTGACTGGGGCGCAAGGGAAAAACTGTTTTTT